This T cell receptor (beta chain) is drawn from a study of liver allograft versus peripheral blood T cells. At the level of the study: Comparative analysis was performed on T cell receptor repertoires from transplanted livers and from recipients' peripheral blood.

Study-level findings and limits: T cell receptor repertoires inside liver allografts reportedly differed from those in peripheral blood.

Trimming removed 2 bases from V and 4 bases from J, with 3 bases in between. Germline V gene data show CDR1 as SGHTA and CDR2 as FQGNSA. The CDR3 loop spans 11 amino acids. In the case of this clonotype: Its specificity is unknown.

TCRdb called the reads again in MiXCR, with one record for every CDR3 protein. The table records roughly 14,000 distinct CDR3 sequences, 20% to 25% of them present only once. This clonotype was sampled from a human patient who had a liver transplant. The T cells may partly be graft donor cells. This rearrangement joins TRBV7-2 to TRBJ2-7; D unresolved. CDR3 nucleotides: TGTGCCAGCAGCTTATATTACGAGCAGTACTTC. It translates to CASSLYYEQYF.